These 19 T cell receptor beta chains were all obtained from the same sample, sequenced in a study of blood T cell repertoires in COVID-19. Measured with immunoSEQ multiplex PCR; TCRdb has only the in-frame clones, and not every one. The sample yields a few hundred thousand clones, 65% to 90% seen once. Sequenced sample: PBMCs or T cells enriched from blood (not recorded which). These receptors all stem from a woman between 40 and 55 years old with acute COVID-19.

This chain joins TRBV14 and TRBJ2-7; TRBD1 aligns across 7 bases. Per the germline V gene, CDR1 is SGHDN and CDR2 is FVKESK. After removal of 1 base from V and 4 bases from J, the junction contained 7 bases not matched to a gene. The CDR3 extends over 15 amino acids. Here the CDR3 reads CASSQGQGRQYEQYF. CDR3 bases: TGTGCCAGCAGCCAAGGACAGGGACGTCAGTACGAGCAGTACTTC.

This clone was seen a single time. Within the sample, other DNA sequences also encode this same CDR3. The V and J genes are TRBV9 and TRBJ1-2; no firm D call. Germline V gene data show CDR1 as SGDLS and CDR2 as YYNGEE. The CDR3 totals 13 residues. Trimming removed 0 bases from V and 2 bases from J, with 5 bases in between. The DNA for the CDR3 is TGTGCCAGCAGCGTAGACAGAAACTATGGCTACACCTTC. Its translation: CASSVDRNYGYTF.

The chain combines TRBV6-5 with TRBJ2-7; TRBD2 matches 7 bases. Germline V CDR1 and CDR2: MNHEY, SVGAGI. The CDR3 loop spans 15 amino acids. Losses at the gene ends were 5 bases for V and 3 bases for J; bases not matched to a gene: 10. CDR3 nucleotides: TGTGCCAGCAGTCTAACGAGGGGAGGGAACTACGAGCAGTACTTC. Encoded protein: CASSLTRGGNYEQYF.

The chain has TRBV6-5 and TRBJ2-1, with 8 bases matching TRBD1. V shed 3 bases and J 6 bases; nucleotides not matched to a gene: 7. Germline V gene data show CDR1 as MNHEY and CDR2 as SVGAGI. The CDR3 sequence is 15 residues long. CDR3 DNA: TGTGCCAGCAGTTATGGGCAGGGGGCGTTCAATGAGCAGTTCTTC. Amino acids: CASSYGQGAFNEQFF.

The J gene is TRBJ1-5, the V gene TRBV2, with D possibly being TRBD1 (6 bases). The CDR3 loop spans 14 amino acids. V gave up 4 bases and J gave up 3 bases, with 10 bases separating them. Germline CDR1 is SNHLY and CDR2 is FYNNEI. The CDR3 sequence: CASSADSHNQPQHF. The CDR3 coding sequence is TGTGCCAGCAGTGCGGACAGCCACAATCAGCCCCAGCATTTT. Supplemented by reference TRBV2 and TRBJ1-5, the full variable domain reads EPEVTQTPSHQVTQMGQEVILRCVPISNHLYFYWYRQILGQKVEFLVSFYNNEISEKSEIFDDQFSVERPDGSNFTLKIRSTKLEDSAMYFCASSADSHNQPQHFGDGTRLSIL.

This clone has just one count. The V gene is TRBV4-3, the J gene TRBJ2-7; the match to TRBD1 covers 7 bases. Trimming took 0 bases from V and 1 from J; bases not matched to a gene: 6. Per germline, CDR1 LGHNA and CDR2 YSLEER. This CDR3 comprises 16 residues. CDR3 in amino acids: CASSQDSTGTSYEQYF. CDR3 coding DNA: TGCGCCAGCAGCCAAGATTCGACAGGGACGTCCTACGAGCAGTACTTC.

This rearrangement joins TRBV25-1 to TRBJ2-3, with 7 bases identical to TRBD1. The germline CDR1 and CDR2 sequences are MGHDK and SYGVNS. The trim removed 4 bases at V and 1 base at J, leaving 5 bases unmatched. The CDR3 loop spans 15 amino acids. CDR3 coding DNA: TGTGCCAGCAGTGGACAGGGAGATGGCACAGATACGCAGTATTTT. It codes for CASSGQGDGTDTQYF.

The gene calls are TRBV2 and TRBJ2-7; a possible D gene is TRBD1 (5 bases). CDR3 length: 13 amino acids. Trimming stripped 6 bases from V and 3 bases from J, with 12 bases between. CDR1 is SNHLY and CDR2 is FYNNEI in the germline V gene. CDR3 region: CASRSLDNYEQYF. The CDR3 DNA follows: TGTGCCAGCAGGTCACTGGACAACTACGAGCAGTACTTC.

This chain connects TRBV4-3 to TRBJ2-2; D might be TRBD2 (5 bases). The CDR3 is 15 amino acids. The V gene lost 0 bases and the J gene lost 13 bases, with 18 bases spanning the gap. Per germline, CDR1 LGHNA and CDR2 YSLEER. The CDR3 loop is CASSQDQFVSGGLFF. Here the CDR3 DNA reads TGCGCCAGCAGCCAAGATCAATTTGTGAGCGGCGGGCTGTTTTTT.

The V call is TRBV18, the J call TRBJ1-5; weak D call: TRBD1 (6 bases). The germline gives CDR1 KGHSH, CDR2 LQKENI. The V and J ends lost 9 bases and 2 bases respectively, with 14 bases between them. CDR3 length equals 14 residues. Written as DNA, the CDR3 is TGTGCCAGTACTCCAGGGGCTGGCAATCAGCCCCAGCATTTT. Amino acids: CASTPGAGNQPQHF.

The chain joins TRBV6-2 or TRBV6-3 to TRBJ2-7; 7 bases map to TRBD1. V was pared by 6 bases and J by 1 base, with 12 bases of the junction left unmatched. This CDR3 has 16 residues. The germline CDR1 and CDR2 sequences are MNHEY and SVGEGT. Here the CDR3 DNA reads TGTGCCAGCAGCCATAGAAAAAAGACAGGGTCCTACGAGCAGTACTTC. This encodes CASSHRKKTGSYEQYF.

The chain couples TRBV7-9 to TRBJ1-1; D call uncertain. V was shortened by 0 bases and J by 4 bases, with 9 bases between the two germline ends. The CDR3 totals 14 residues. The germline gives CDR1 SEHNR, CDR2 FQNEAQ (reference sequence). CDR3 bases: TGTGCCAGCAGCTTAGCTCACAGAGCCACTGAAGCTTTCTTT. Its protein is CASSLAHRATEAFF.

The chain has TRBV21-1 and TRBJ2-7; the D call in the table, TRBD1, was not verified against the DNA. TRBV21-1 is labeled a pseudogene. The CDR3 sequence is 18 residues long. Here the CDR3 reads CASSKVVRGLGRSYEQYF. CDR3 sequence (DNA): TGTGCCAGCAGCAAAGTTGTCAGGGGGCTGGGTAGGTCCTACGAGCAGTACTTC.

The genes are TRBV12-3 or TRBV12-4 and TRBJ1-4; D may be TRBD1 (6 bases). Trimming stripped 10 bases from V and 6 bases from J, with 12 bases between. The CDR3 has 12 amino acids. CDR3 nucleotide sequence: TGTGCCACCAAACAGGGTTATGAAAAACTGTTTTTT. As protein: CATKQGYEKLFF.

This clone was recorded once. The CDR3 DNA sequence: TGTGCCAGCAGCCCAGGGGCCCACAATGAGCAGTTCTTC. Encoded protein: CASSPGAHNEQFF. The chain combines TRBV7-3 with TRBJ2-1; a weak D match, TRBD1 (6 bases). V was trimmed by 5 bases and J by 5 bases, leaving 10 bases between them. CDR1 and CDR2 from the germline V gene are SGHTA and FQGTGA. The CDR3 loop spans 13 amino acids.

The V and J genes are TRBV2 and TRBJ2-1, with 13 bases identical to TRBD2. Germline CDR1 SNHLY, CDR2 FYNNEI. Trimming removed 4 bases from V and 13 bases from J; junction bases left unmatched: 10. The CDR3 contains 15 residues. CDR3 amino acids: CASSGNGLAGVPQFF. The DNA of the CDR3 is TGTGCCAGCAGTGGGAACGGACTAGCGGGGGTACCCCAGTTCTTC. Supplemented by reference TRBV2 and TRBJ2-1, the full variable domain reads EPEVTQTPSHQVTQMGQEVILRCVPISNHLYFYWYRQILGQKVEFLVSFYNNEISEKSEIFDDQFSVERPDGSNFTLKIRSTKLEDSAMYFCASSGNGLAGVPQFFGPGTRLTVL.

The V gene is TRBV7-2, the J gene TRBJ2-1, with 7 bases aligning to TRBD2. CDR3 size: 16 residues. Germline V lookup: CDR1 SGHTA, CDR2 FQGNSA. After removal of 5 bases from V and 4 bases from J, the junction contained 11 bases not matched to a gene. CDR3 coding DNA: TGTGCCAGCAGCGGACCCCTAGCGGAGATGTACAATGAGCAGTTCTTC. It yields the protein CASSGPLAEMYNEQFF.

The CDR3 nucleotides read TGTGCCAGCAGCTTGGGGATTGGGCACACCGGGGAGCTGTTTTTT. Encoded protein: CASSLGIGHTGELFF. This chain uses TRBV5-4 with TRBJ2-2; D is unclear. V lost 0 bases and J lost 3, with 9 bases in between. CDR1 and CDR2 from the germline V gene are SGHNT and YYREEE (reference sequence). This CDR3 is 15 amino acids long.

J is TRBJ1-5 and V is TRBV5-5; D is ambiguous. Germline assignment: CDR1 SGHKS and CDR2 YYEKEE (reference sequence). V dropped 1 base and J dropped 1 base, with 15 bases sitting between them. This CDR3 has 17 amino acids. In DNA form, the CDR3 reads TGTGCCAGCAGCTTGTTTGTACAAGTACCCAGCAATCAGCCCCAGCATTTT. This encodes CASSLFVQVPSNQPQHF.